This is a list of T cell receptor beta chains from one sample in a study of blood T cell repertoires in COVID-19. The protocol was immunoSEQ multiplex PCR, while the TCRdb copy is restricted to in-frame clones and leaves out a portion. Of about 110,000 clones listed, approximately 84% are singletons. The sequenced material came from peripheral blood. All receptors come from an older woman with acute or convalescent COVID-19. Both conserved end residues are part of each CDR3. D genes are given only for firm matches. Some rows mark clone size as missing; the rest say once, few, many or name a class of expanded clone.

v_gene,d_gene,j_gene,abundance,CDR3nt,CDR3aa
TRBV5-6,-,TRBJ2-2,-,TGTGCCAGCAGCTTGGCGGTTTTAAACACCGGGGAGCTGTTTTTT,CASSLAVLNTGELFF
TRBV2,-,TRBJ2-2,-,TGTGCCAGCAGTTATTTCCTAGCCTCCAACACCGGGGAGCTGTTTTTT,CASSYFLASNTGELFF
TRBV19,TRBD1,TRBJ1-1,-,TGTGCCAGTAGTGGGATGACAGGGTATGGAACTGAAGCTTTCTTT,CASSGMTGYGTEAFF
TRBV7-8,TRBD2,TRBJ2-1,-,TGTGCCAGCAGGCCGAGGAAAACTAGCGGGACCGCTGAGCAGTTCTTC,CASRPRKTSGTAEQFF
TRBV6-5,TRBD1,TRBJ1-1,-,TGTGCCAGCAGTCACTGGACAGGGGTCGTCGTTGAAGCTTTCTTT,CASSHWTGVVVEAFF
TRBV6-5,-,TRBJ2-3,-,TGTGCCAGCAGCCGAATGGCAGGGCGCACAGATACGCAGTATTTT,CASSRMAGRTDTQYF
TRBV18,-,TRBJ1-3,-,TGTGCCAGCTCGCCCTGGGGGAGGAGCTCTGGAAACACCATATATTTT,CASSPWGRSSGNTIYF
TRBV2,TRBD1,TRBJ2-2,-,TGTGCCAGCAACCCGGGACAGGGGGCCACCGGGGAGCTGTTTTTT,CASNPGQGATGELFF
TRBV25-1,TRBD1,TRBJ2-7,-,TGTGCCAGCAGTGAATCGGGGACAGCCCGCGGCGAGCAGTACTTC,CASSESGTARGEQYF
TRBV18,-,TRBJ2-1,-,TGTGCCAGCTCACCGGACTCAACCTACAATGAGCAGTTCTTC,CASSPDSTYNEQFF
TRBV15,-,TRBJ1-5,few,TGTGCCACCAGCAGCCGAGGGGGGGCTCAACTTTATCAGCCCCAGCATTTT,CATSSRGGAQLYQPQHF
TRBV3-1/TRBV3-2,-,TRBJ2-7,-,TGTGCCAGCAGCAAAAACGAGAGACACTACGAGCAGTACTTC,CASSKNERHYEQYF
TRBV27,-,TRBJ2-1,-,TGTGCCAGCAGTCCCCCCCGCTATCCCGATCAGCAGTTCTTC,CASSPPRYPDQQFF
TRBV9,-,TRBJ1-5,-,TGTGCCAGCAGCGTAGGGGGGGTGACAGCATGTGGCGTAAAGAGCAATCAGCCCCAGCATTTT,CASSVGGVTACGVKSNQPQHF
TRBV25-1,TRBD1,TRBJ1-6,medium-sized,TGTGCCAGCAGTGAAATAAGAACAGGGGAATATAATTCACCCCTCCACTTT,CASSEIRTGEYNSPLHF
TRBV7-2,-,TRBJ2-7,-,TGTGCCAGCAGCGTGACGTACGCCGGGTACGAGCAGTACTTC,CASSVTYAGYEQYF
TRBV19,-,TRBJ2-7,-,TGTGCCAGTAGCCGATTTAGGGGGAGCTCCTACGAGCAGTACTTC,CASSRFRGSSYEQYF
TRBV28,TRBD1,TRBJ2-5,-,TGTGCCAGCAGTATTCCGGGACAGGGGGGAGGGACCCAGTACTTC,CASSIPGQGGGTQYF
TRBV15,-,TRBJ2-7,few,TGTGCCACCAGCAGAGAAGACAGCTACGAGCAGTACTTC,CATSREDSYEQYF
TRBV3-1/TRBV3-2,TRBD2,TRBJ2-7,few,TGTGCCAGCAGCCAAGACGGAGTCGGCGGGGGATACGAGCAGTACTTC,CASSQDGVGGGYEQYF
TRBV5-1,-,TRBJ2-1,-,TGCGCCAGCAACGGTCAGGGAATCGACTACAATGAGCAGTTCTTC,CASNGQGIDYNEQFF
TRBV5-6,-,TRBJ1-6,once,TGTGCCAGCAGCCCCCTGGGGCTACAGGAAACGAATTCACCCCTCCACTTT,CASSPLGLQETNSPLHF
TRBV29-1,-,TRBJ2-2,-,TGCAGCGCAGGACTATCCCTTAACACCGGGGAGCTGTTTTTT,CSAGLSLNTGELFF
TRBV27,TRBD1,TRBJ2-7,-,TGTGCCAGCAGTTCGGACAGGTTTCCCGGTAAAGGGTCCTACGAGCAGTACTTC,CASSSDRFPGKGSYEQYF
TRBV5-1,TRBD2,TRBJ2-7,-,TGCGCCAGCAGCTTGGGCGAACCCGGGACTAGCTTTTACGAGCAGTACTTC,CASSLGEPGTSFYEQYF
TRBV7-2,TRBD1,TRBJ2-7,-,TGTGCCAGCAGACAGGGGGCAGAGGTTTACGAGCAGTACTTC,CASRQGAEVYEQYF
TRBV6-5,-,TRBJ1-4,-,TGTGCCAGCGGACTGCAAACTAATGAAAAACTGTTTTTT,CASGLQTNEKLFF
TRBV5-1,-,TRBJ1-1,-,TGCGCCAGCAGCTTGGAAGGGGGTCAGGCTTTCTTT,CASSLEGGQAFF
TRBV15,-,TRBJ1-5,-,TGTGCCACCAGCAGAGACAGGGATTCCGGTCAGCCCCAGCATTTT,CATSRDRDSGQPQHF
TRBV3-1/TRBV3-2,-,TRBJ1-2,once,TGTGCCAGCAGCCGAGTAAGGGGAGGGTACTATGGCTACACCTTC,CASSRVRGGYYGYTF
TRBV5-1,-,TRBJ2-1,-,TGCGCCAGGCGGTCGATCCAGGGCCCCAATGAGCAGTTCTTC,CARRSIQGPNEQFF
TRBV2,TRBD2,TRBJ2-7,few,TGTGCCAGCACCCTCTCCCCTAGCGGGAGCTCCTACGAGCAGTACTTC,CASTLSPSGSSYEQYF
TRBV6-5,-,TRBJ2-2,-,TGTGCCAGCAGTTACCCTCAGGGGTTGGATGCCGGGGAGCTGTTTTTT,CASSYPQGLDAGELFF
TRBV7-3,TRBD2,TRBJ2-1,-,TGTGCCAGCAGCGCGCCCGGGGGGGAGTACAATGAGCAGTTCTTC,CASSAPGGEYNEQFF
TRBV7-6,TRBD2,TRBJ2-1,-,TGTGCCAGCAGCTTACGCTCGCAGGAGCGGGGGATTGAAGCCTACAATGAGCAGTTCTTC,CASSLRSQERGIEAYNEQFF
TRBV27,TRBD1,TRBJ1-5,once,TGTGCCAGCAGTTTAATCCCCCCGGGACAGGGGAAGGATCAGCCCCAGCATTTT,CASSLIPPGQGKDQPQHF
TRBV7-2,-,TRBJ2-1,-,TGTGCCAGCAGCTCACCTCTATTTGGTGAGCAGTTCTTC,CASSSPLFGEQFF
TRBV4-2,TRBD2,TRBJ2-1,once,TGTGCCAGCAGCCAAGAATCCGGGGGGTACAATGAGCAGTTCTTC,CASSQESGGYNEQFF
TRBV10-3,-,TRBJ2-2,-,TGTGCCATCAGTGAGTCCCGCAGGGGCGGGACCGGGGAGCTGTTTTTT,CAISESRRGGTGELFF
TRBV24-1,TRBD2,TRBJ2-1,-,TGTGCCACCAGTGATCCCGAAGAGCGGGGGGGCAACAATGAGCAGTTCTTC,CATSDPEERGGNNEQFF
TRBV3-1/TRBV3-2,TRBD1,TRBJ1-5,-,TGTGCCAGCAGCTTGGGACAGGGCAATCAGCCCCAGCATTTT,CASSLGQGNQPQHF
TRBV6-1,-,TRBJ1-2,-,TGTGCCAGCAGTGAAGCGCTTCAGCGGGGGTCCTCCTATGGCTACACCTTC,CASSEALQRGSSYGYTF
TRBV7-9,TRBD1,TRBJ1-5,-,TGTGCCAGCGCAGGGGGAAGATATCAGCCCCAGCATTTT,CASAGGRYQPQHF
TRBV5-1,TRBD2,TRBJ2-1,once,TGCGCCAGCAGGATTCAGGGCGGGGGATTCTACAATGAGCAGTTCTTC,CASRIQGGGFYNEQFF
TRBV5-1,TRBD2,TRBJ2-3,-,TGCGCCAGCAGCTCCCAACCGACTCAGCGGGGAAGCACAGATACGCAGTATTTT,CASSSQPTQRGSTDTQYF
TRBV10-2,-,TRBJ1-3,-,TGCGCCAGCGTCCCCACAGACTCTGGAAACACCATATATTTT,CASVPTDSGNTIYF
TRBV19,TRBD1,TRBJ2-6,-,TGTGCCAGCGGACAGGGGACGTCTGGGGCCAACGTCCTGACTTTC,CASGQGTSGANVLTF
TRBV2,-,TRBJ2-3,-,TGTGCCAGCAGTGCCAGTTACACAGATACGCAGTATTTT,CASSASYTDTQYF